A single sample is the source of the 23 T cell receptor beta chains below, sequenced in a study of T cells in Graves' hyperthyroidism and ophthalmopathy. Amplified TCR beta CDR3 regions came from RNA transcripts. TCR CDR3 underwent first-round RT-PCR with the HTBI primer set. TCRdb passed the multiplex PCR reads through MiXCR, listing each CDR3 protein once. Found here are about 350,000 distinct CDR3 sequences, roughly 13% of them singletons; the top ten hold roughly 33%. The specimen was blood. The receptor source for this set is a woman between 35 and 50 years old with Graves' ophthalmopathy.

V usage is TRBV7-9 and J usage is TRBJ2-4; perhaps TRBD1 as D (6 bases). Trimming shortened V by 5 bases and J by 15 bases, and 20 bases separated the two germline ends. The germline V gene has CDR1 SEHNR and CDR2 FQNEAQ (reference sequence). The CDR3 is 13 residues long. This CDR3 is CASSPTGMSTMYF. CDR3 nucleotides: TGTGCCAGCAGCCCTACAGGGATGTCGACCATGTACTTC.

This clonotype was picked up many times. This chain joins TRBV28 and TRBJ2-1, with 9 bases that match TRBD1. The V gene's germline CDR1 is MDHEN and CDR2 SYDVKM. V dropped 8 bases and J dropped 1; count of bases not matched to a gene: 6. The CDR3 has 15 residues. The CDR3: CASGPGQGSYNEQFF. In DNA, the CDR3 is TGTGCCAGCGGCCCGGGACAGGGATCCTACAATGAGCAGTTCTTC.

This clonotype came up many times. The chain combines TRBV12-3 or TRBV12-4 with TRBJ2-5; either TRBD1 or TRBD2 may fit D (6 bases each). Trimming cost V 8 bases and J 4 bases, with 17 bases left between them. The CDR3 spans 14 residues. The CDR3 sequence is CASPPWGARETQYF. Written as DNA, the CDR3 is TGTGCCAGCCCCCCCTGGGGGGCGCGAGAGACCCAGTACTTC.

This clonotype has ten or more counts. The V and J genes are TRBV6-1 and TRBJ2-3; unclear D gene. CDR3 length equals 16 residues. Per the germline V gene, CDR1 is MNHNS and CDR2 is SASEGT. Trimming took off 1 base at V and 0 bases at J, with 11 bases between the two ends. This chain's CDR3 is CASSEGSASSTDTQYF. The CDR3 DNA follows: TGTGCCAGCAGTGAAGGATCGGCGTCAAGCACAGATACGCAGTATTTT.

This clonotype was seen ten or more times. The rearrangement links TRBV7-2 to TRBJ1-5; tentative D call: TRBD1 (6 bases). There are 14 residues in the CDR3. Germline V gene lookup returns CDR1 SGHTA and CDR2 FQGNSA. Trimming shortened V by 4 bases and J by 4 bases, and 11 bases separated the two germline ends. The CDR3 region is CASSSDQGNQPQHF. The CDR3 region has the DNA TGTGCCAGCAGCTCAGACCAGGGGAATCAGCCCCAGCATTTT. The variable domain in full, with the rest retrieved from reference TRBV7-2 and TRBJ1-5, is GAGVSQSPSNKVTEKGKDVELRCDPISGHTALYWYRQSLGQGLEFLIYFQGNSAPDKSGLPSDRFSAERTGGSVSTLTIQRTQQEDSAVYLCASSSDQGNQPQHFGDGTRLSIL.

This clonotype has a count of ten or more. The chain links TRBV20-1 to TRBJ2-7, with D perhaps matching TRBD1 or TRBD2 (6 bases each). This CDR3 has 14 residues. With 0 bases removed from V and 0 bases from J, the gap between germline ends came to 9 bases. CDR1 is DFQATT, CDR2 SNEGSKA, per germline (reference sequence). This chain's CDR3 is CSARDWGASYEQYF. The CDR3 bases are TGCAGTGCTAGAGATTGGGGGGCCTCCTACGAGCAGTACTTC.

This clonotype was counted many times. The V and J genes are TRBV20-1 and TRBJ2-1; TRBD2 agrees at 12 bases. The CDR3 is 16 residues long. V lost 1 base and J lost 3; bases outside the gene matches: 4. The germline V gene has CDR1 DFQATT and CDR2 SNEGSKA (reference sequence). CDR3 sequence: CSARGTSGDIYNEQFF. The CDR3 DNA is TGCAGTGCTAGAGGGACTAGCGGGGATATCTACAATGAGCAGTTCTTC.

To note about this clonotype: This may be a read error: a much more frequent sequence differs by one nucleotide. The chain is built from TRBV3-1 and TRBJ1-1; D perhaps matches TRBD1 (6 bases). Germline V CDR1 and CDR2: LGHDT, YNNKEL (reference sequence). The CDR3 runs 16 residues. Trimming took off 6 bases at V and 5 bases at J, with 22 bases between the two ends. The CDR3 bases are TGTGCCAGCAGTCTCCCCAGGGGCCGGGGAGTTACTGAAGCTTTCTTT. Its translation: CASSLPRGRGVTEAFF.

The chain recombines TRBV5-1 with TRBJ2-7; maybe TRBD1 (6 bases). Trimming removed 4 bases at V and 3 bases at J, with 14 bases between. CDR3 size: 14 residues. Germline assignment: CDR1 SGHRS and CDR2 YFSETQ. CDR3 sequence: CASSPGQIFYEQYF. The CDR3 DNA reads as TGCGCCAGCAGCCCCGGACAGATTTTCTACGAGCAGTACTTC.

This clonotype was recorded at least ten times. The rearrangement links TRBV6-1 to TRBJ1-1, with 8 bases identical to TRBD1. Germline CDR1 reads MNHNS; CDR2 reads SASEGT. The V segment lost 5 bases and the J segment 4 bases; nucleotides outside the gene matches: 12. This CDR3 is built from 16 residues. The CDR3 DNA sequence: TGTGCCAGCAGTTCAGCAGGGACAGGTAGTCTCACTGAAGCTTTCTTT. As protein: CASSSAGTGSLTEAFF.

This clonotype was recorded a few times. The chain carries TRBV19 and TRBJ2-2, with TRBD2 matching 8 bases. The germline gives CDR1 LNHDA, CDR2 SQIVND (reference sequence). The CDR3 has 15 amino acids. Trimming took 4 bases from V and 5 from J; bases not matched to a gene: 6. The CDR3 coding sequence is TGTGCCAGTAGTACCGGGACTAGGACTACCGGGGAGCTGTTTTTT. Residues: CASSTGTRTTGELFF.

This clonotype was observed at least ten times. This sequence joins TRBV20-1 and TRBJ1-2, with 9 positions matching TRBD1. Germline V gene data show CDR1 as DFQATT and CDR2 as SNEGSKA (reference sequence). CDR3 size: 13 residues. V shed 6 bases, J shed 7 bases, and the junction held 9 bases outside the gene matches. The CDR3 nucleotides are TGCAGTGCCCCCCGGGACAGGGACTTTGGCTACACCTTC. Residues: CSAPRDRDFGYTF.

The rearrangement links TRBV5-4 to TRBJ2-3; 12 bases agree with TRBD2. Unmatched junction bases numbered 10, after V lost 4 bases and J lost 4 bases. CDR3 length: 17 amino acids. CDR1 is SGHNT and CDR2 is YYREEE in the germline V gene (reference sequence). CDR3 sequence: CASSTQLAGGLADTQYF. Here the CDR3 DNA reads TGTGCCAGCAGCACGCAACTAGCGGGAGGTCTAGCAGATACGCAGTATTTT.

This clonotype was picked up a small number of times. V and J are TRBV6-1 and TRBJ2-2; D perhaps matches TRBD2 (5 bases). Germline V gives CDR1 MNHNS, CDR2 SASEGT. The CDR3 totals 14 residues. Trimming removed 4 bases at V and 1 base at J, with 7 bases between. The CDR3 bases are TGTGCCAGCAGTGGAGGGTGGAACACCGGGGAGCTGTTTTTT. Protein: CASSGGWNTGELFF.

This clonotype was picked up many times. CDR3 protein: CASGAQDREETQYF. Here the CDR3 DNA reads TGTGCTAGTGGTGCCCAAGACAGGGAGGAGACCCAGTACTTC. This rearrangement joins TRBV12-5 to TRBJ2-5; 7 bases are a match to TRBD1. CDR3 length: 14 amino acids. CDR1 and CDR2 from the germline V gene are LGHNT and FRNRAP. J lost 5 bases, V lost 5 bases, and 8 bases had no gene match.

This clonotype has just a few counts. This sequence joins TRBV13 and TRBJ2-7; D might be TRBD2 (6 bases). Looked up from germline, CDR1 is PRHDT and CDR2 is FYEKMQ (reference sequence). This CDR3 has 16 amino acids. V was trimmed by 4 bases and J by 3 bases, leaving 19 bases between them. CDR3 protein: CASSYTGSLGHYEQYF. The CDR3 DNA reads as TGTGCCAGCAGCTATACCGGGAGCCTAGGCCACTACGAGCAGTACTTC. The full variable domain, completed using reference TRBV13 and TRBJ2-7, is AAGVIQSPRHLIKEKRETATLKCYPIPRHDTVYWYQQGPGQDPQFLISFYEKMQSDKGSIPDRFSAQQFSDYHSELNMSSLELGDSALYFCASSYTGSLGHYEQYFGPGTRLTVT.

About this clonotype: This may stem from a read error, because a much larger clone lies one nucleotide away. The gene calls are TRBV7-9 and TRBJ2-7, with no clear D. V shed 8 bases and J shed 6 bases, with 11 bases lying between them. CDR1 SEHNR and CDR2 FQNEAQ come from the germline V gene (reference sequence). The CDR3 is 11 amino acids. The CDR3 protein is CASGQKAEQYF. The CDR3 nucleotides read TGTGCCAGCGGCCAAAAAGCCGAGCAGTACTTC. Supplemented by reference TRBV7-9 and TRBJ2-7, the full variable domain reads DTGVSQNPRHKITKRGQNVTFRCDPISEHNRLYWYRQTLGQGPEFLTYFQNEAQLEKSRLLSDRFSAERPKGSFSTLEIQRTEQGDSAMYLCASGQKAEQYFGPGTRLTVT.

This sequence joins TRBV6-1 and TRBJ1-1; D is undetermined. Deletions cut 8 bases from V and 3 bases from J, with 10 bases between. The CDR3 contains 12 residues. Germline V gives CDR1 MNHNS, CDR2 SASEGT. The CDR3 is CASAWQDTEAFF. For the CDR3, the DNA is TGTGCCAGCGCATGGCAGGACACTGAAGCTTTCTTT.

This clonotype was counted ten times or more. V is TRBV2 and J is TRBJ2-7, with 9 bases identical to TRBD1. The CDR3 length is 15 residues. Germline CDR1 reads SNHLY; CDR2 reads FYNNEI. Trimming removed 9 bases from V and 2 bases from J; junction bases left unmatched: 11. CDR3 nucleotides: TGTGCCAGTGGACACCCGGGACAGGGTGCCTACGAGCAGTACTTC. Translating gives CASGHPGQGAYEQYF.

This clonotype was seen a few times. Here the CDR3 DNA reads TGCAGTGCTATAAACATTAGGACTAGCTCCTACGAGCAGTACTTC. Translating gives CSAINIRTSSYEQYF. This chain links TRBV20-1 with TRBJ2-7; TRBD2 matches 7 bases. Germline-derived CDR1 and CDR2 are DFQATT and SNEGSKA (reference sequence). The V and J ends lost 4 bases and 0 bases, in that order; junction bases with no gene match: 9. The CDR3 has 15 residues.

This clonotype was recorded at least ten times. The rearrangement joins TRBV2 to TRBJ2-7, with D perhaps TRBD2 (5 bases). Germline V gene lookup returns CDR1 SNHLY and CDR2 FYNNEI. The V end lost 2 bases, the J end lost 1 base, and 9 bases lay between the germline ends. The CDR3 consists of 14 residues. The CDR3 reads CASSERTWSYEQYF. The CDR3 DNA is TGTGCCAGCAGTGAAAGGACTTGGTCCTACGAGCAGTACTTC.

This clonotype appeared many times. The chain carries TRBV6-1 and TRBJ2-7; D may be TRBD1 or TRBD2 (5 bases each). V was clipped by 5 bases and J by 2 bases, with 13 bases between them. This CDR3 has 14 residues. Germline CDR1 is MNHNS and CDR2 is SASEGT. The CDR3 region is CASSRDGSPYEQYF. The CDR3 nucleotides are TGTGCCAGCAGTAGGGACGGATCCCCCTACGAGCAGTACTTC.

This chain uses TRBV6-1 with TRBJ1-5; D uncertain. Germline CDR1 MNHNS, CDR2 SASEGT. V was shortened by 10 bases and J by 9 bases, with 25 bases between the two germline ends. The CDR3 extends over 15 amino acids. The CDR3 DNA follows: TGTGCCACCCGCCCGAGTTCGGGGATTTTAGGGCCCCAGCATTTT. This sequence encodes CATRPSSGILGPQHF.